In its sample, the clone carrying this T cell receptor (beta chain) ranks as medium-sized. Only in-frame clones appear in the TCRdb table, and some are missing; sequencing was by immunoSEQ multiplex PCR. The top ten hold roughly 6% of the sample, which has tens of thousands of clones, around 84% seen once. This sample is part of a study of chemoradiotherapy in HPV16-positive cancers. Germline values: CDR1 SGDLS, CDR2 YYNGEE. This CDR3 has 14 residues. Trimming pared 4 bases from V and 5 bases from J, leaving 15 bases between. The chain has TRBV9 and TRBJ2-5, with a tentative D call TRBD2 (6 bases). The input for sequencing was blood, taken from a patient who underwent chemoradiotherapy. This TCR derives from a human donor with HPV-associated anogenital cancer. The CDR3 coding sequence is TGTGCCAGCAGCACGGAGGGCGGGTGGGAGACCCAGTACTTC. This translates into CASSTEGGWETQYF. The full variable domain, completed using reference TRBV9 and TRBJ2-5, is DSGVTQTPKHLITATGQRVTLRCSPRSGDLSVYWYQQSLDQGLQFLIQYYNGEERAKGNILERFSAQQFPDLHSELNLSSLELGDSALYFCASSTEGGWETQYFGPGTRLLVL.